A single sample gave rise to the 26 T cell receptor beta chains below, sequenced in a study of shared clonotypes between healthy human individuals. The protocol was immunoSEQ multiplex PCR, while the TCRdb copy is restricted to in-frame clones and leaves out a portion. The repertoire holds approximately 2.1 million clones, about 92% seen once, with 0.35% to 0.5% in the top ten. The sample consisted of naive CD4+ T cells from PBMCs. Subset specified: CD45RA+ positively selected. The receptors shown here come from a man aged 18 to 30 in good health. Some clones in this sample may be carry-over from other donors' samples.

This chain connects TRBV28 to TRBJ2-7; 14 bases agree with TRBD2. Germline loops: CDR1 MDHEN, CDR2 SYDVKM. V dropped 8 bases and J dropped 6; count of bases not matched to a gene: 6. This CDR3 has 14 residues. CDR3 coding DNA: TGTGCCAGCCACGGGACTAGCGGGAGAGCCGAGCAGTACTTC. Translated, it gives CASHGTSGRAEQYF.

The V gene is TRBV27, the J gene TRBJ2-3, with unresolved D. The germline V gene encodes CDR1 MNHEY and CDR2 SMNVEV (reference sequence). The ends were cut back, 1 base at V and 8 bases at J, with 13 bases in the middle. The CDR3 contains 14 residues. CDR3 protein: CASSLLPSQVTQYF. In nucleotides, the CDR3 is TGTGCCAGCAGTTTATTACCTTCCCAGGTTACGCAGTATTTT.

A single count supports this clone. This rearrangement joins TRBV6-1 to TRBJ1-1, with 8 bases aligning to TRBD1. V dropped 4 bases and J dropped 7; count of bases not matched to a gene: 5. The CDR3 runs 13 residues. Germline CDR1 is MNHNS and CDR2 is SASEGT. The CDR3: CASSVRDRNEAFF. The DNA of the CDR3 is TGTGCCAGCAGTGTAAGGGACAGGAATGAAGCTTTCTTT.

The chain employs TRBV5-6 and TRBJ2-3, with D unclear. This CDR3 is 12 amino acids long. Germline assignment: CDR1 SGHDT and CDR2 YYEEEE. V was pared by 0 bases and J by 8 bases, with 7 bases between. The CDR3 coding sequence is TGTGCCAGCAGCTTGGCCGTAGGTACGCAGTATTTT. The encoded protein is CASSLAVGTQYF.

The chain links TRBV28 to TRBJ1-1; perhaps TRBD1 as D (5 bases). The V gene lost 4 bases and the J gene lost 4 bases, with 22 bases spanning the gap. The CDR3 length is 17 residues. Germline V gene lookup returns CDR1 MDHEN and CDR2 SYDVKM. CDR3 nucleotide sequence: TGTGCCAGCAGTTCACGGATAGGTTGGGGGAGGGGCACTGAAGCTTTCTTT. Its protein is CASSSRIGWGRGTEAFF.

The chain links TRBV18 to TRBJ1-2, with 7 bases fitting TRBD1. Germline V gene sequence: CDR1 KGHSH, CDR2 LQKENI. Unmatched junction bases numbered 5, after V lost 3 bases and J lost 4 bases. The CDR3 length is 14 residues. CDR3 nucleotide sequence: TGTGCCAGCTCACCCTTGCAGGGGGGCTATGGCTACACCTTC. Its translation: CASSPLQGGYGYTF. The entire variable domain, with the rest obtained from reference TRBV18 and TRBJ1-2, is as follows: NAGVMQNPRHLVRRRGQEARLRCSPMKGHSHVYWYRQLPEEGLKFMVYLQKENIIDESGMPKERFSAEFPKEGPSILRIQQVVRGDSAAYFCASSPLQGGYGYTFGSGTRLTVV.

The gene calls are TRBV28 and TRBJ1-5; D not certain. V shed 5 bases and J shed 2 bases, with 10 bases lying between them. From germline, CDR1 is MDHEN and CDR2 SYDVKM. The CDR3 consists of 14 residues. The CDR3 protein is CASSLTYRNQPQHF. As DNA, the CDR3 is TGTGCCAGCAGTCTAACATATCGCAATCAGCCCCAGCATTTT.

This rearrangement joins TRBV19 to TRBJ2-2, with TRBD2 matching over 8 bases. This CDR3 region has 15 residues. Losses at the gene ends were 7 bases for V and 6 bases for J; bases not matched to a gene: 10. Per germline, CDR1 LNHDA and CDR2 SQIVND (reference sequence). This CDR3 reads CASMSSGAGAGELFF. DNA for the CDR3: TGTGCCAGTATGAGTAGCGGGGCCGGGGCCGGGGAGCTGTTTTTT. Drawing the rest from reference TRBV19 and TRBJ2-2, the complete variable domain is DGGITQSPKYLFRKEGQNVTLSCEQNLNHDAMYWYRQDPGQGLRLIYYSQIVNDFQKGDIAEGYSVSREKKESFPLTVTSAQKNPTAFYLCASMSSGAGAGELFFGEGSRLTVL.

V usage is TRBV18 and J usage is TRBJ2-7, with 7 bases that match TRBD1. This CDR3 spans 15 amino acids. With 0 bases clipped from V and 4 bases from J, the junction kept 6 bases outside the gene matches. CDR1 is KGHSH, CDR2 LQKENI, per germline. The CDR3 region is CASSPPAGTAYEQYF. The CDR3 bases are TGTGCCAGCTCACCACCGGCCGGGACAGCGTACGAGCAGTACTTC.

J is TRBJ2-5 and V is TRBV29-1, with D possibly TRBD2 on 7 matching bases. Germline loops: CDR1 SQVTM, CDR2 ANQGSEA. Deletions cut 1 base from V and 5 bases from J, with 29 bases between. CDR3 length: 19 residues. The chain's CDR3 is CSVEGVAGEAGRRYETQYF. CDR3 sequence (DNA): TGCAGCGTTGAAGGGGTGGCAGGGGAGGCCGGGAGGAGGTATGAGACCCAGTACTTC.

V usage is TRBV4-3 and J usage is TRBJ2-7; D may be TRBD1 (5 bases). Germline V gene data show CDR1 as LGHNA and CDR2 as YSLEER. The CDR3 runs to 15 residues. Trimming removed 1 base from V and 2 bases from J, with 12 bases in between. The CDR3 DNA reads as TGCGCCAGCAGCCAAGGGGTTCAGGGAACCTACGAGCAGTACTTC. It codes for CASSQGVQGTYEQYF.

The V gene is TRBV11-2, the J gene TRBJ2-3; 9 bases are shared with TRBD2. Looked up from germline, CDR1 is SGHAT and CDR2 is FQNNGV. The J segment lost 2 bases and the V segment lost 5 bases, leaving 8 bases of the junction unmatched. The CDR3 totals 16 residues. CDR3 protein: CASSLGASGATDTQYF. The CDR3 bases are TGTGCCAGCAGCCTGGGGGCTAGCGGGGCCACAGATACGCAGTATTTT.

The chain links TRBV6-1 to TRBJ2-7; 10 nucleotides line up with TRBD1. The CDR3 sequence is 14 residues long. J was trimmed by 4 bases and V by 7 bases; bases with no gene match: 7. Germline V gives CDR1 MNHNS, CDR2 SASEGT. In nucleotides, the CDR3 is TGTGCCAGCACAAGGACAGGGGGGGAGTACGAGCAGTACTTC. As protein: CASTRTGGEYEQYF.

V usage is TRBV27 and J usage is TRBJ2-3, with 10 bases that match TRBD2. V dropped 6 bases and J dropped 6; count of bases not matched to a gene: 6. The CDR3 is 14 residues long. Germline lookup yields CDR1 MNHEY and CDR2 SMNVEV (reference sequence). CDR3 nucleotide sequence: TGTGCCAGCAGGGGACTAGCGACTGCCGATACGCAGTATTTT. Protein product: CASRGLATADTQYF.

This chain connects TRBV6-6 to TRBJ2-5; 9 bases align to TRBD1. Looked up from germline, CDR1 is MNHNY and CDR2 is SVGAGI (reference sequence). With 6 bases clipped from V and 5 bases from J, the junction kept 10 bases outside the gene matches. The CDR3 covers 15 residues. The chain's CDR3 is CASRPGTGIVETQYF. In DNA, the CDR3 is TGTGCCAGCAGACCAGGGACAGGGATTGTTGAGACCCAGTACTTC.

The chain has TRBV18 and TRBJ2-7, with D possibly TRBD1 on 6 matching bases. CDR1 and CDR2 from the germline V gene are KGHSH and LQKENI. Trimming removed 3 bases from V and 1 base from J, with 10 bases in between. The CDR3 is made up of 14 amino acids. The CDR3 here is CASSPIGGSYEQYF. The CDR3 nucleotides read TGTGCCAGCTCACCTATAGGGGGTTCCTACGAGCAGTACTTC.

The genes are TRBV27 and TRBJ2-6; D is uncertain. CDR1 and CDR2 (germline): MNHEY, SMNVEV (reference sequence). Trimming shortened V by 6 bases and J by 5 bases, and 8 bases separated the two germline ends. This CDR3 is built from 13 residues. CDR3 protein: CASSWSWANVLTF. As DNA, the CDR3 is TGTGCCAGCAGCTGGTCCTGGGCCAACGTCCTGACTTTC.

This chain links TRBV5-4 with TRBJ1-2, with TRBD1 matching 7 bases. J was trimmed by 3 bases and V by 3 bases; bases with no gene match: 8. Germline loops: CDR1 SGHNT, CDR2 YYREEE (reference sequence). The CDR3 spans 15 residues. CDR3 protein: CASSSRGDDYYGYTF. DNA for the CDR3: TGTGCCAGCAGCTCCAGGGGGGACGATTACTATGGCTACACCTTC.

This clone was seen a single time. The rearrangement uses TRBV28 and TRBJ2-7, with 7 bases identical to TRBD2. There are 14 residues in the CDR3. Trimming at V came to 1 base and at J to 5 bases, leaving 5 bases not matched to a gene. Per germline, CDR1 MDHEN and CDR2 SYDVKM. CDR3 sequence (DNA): TGTGCCAGCAGTTTATATCCGGGGAGGGACGAGCAGTACTTC. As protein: CASSLYPGRDEQYF.

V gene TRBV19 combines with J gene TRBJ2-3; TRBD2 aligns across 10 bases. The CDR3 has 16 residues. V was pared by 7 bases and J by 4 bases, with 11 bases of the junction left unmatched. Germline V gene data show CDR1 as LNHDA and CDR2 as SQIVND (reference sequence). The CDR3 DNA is TGTGCCAGTAAGTCCGTGAGGCTAGCGGGAGCAGATACGCAGTATTTT. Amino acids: CASKSVRLAGADTQYF.

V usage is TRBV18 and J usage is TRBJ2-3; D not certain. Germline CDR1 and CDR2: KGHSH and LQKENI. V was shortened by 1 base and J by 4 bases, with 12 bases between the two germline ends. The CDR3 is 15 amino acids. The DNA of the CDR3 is TGTGCCAGCTCACCACGAAGGCTACCGGCAGATACGCAGTATTTT. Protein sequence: CASSPRRLPADTQYF.

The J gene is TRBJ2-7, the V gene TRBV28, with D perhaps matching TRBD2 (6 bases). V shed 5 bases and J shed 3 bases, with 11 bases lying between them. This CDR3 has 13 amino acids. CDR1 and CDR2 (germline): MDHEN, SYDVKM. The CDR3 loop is CASSQGLNYEQYF. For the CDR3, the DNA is TGTGCCAGCAGTCAGGGACTCAACTACGAGCAGTACTTC.

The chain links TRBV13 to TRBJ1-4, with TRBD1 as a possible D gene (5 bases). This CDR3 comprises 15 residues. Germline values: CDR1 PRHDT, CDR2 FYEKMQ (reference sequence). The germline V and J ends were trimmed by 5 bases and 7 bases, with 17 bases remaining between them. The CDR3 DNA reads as TGTGCCAGCAGCACCTCCGGCAGCGGGGGTGAAAAACTGTTTTTT. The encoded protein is CASSTSGSGGEKLFF. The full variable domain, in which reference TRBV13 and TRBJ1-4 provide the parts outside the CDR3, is AAGVIQSPRHLIKEKRETATLKCYPIPRHDTVYWYQQGPGQDPQFLISFYEKMQSDKGSIPDRFSAQQFSDYHSELNMSSLELGDSALYFCASSTSGSGGEKLFFGSGTQLSVL.

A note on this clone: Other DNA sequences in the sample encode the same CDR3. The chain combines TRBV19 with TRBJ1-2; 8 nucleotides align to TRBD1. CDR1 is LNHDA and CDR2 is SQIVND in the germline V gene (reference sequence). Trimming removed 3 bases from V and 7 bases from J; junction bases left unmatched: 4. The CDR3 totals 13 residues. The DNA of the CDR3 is TGTGCCAGTAGTATCGGACAGGGCGGTGGCTACACCTTC. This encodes CASSIGQGGGYTF.

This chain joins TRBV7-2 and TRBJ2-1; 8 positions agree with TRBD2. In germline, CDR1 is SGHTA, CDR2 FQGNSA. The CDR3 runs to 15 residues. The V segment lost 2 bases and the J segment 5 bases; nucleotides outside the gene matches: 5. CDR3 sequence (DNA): TGTGCCAGCAGCTTATCTACTAGCGGCCACAATGAGCAGTTCTTC. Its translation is CASSLSTSGHNEQFF.

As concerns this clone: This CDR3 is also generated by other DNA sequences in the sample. DNA for the CDR3: TGTGCCTGGGTAGGGCTAGCGGGAGGAGGGGGCGAGCAGTACTTC. It encodes CAWVGLAGGGGEQYF. V usage is TRBV30 and J usage is TRBJ2-7; TRBD2 matches at 11 bases. CDR1 is GTSNPN, CDR2 SVGIG, per germline (reference sequence). The length of the CDR3 is 15 residues. Germline trimming cut 5 bases from V and 6 bases from J; bases unmatched to any gene: 12. Variable domain in full (rest from reference TRBV30 and TRBJ2-7): SQTIHQWPATLVQPVGSPLSLECTVEGTSNPNLYWYRQAAGRGLQLLFYSVGIGQISSEVPQNLSASRPQDRQFILSSKKLLLSDSGFYLCAWVGLAGGGGEQYFGPGTRLTVT.